Below are 7 T cell receptor beta chains sequenced from a single sample in a study of early T cells in non-severe SARS-CoV-2 infection. TCRdb itself ran the 5' RACE reads through MiXCR, one entry per CDR3 protein. The table shows 55,000 to 75,000 distinct CDR3 sequences, with about 6% occurring only once. This specimen was whole blood, taken at baseline. Receptors were obtained from an adult who was a healthcare worker with PCR-confirmed SARS-CoV-2 infection or an uninfected control (not recorded which).

As concerns this clonotype: This could be a read error, since a much larger clone is one nucleotide away. This chain joins TRBV5-6 and TRBJ2-1, with 7 bases matching TRBD2. Trimming removed 7 bases from V and 10 bases from J; junction bases left unmatched: 14. Germline lookup yields CDR1 SGHDT and CDR2 YYEEEE. The CDR3 is 14 amino acids. The CDR3 is CASGWGVIGREQFF. CDR3 nucleotide sequence: TGTGCCAGCGGCTGGGGCGTGATCGGGAGGGAGCAGTTCTTC.

This clonotype came up a few times. The rearrangement links TRBV29-1 to TRBJ2-7; D remains ambiguous. Per germline, CDR1 SQVTM and CDR2 ANQGSEA. The CDR3 runs to 12 residues. V gave up 3 bases and J gave up 2 bases, with 8 bases separating them. CDR3 DNA: TGCAGCGTTGAGGCCCAGACCTACGAGCAGTACTTC. Its translation is CSVEAQTYEQYF.

This clonotype was counted many times. The gene calls are TRBV30 and TRBJ2-2; D gene unclear. The CDR3 totals 14 residues. V was cut by 0 bases and J by 2 bases, with 7 bases left in between. The V gene's germline CDR1 is GTSNPN and CDR2 SVGIG (reference sequence). The CDR3 DNA sequence: TGTGCCTGGAGTGTTCACCTAAACACCGGGGAGCTGTTTTTT. It yields the protein CAWSVHLNTGELFF.

This clonotype has ten or more counts. The DNA for the CDR3 is TGCGCCAGCAGCCAGGGAGGGGCTCATGGCTACACCTTC. Its translation is CASSQGGAHGYTF. The rearrangement joins TRBV4-1 to TRBJ1-2, with D maybe TRBD1 (5 bases). CDR3 length: 13 amino acids. Trimming removed 3 bases from V and 6 bases from J, with 11 bases in between. The V gene's germline CDR1 is MGHRA and CDR2 YSYEKL.

This clonotype was seen many times. V usage is TRBV9 and J usage is TRBJ2-1, with 8 bases matching TRBD2. Germline loops: CDR1 SGDLS, CDR2 YYNGEE. The trim removed 0 bases at V and 2 bases at J, leaving 4 bases unmatched. CDR3 size: 16 residues. CDR3 amino acids: CASSVAPGLAYNEQFF. The CDR3 DNA is TGTGCCAGCAGCGTAGCTCCGGGACTAGCCTACAATGAGCAGTTCTTC.

This clonotype was recorded many times. V usage is TRBV7-2 and J usage is TRBJ2-1, with 10 positions matching TRBD2. CDR3 length: 18 amino acids. Trimming removed 2 bases from V and 4 bases from J; junction bases left unmatched: 11. Germline V gives CDR1 SGHTA, CDR2 FQGNSA. The CDR3 DNA reads as TGTGCCAGCAGCTTAAGTGGGCGGCTAGCGGGAGTGTACAATGAGCAGTTCTTC. It is translated as CASSLSGRLAGVYNEQFF. The complete variable domain, with remaining parts taken from reference TRBV7-2 and TRBJ2-1, reads GAGVSQSPSNKVTEKGKDVELRCDPISGHTALYWYRQSLGQGLEFLIYFQGNSAPDKSGLPSDRFSAERTGGSVSTLTIQRTQQEDSAVYLCASSLSGRLAGVYNEQFFGPGTRLTVL.

This clonotype showed up many times. CDR3 bases: TGCAGTGCTCGGACATGGGGGTTAGCGGGCCAAGAGACCCAGTACTTC. The encoded protein is CSARTWGLAGQETQYF. The V call is TRBV20-1, the J call TRBJ2-5, with 7 bases lining up with TRBD2. Trimming at V came to 5 bases and at J to 1 base, leaving 13 bases not matched to a gene. The length of the CDR3 is 16 residues. Germline lookup yields CDR1 DFQATT and CDR2 SNEGSKA (reference sequence).